This T cell receptor beta chain was captured by sequencing in a study of OX40 agonist ivuxolimab in advanced cancers. Study background: The drug used for patients, ivuxolimab, was an agonistic anti-OX40 (CD134) antibody. Of the participants, 40% to 50% had some prior anti-PD-1, anti-PD-L1 or anti-CTLA-4 therapy, which was allowed.

V lost 6 bases and J lost 0; bases outside the gene matches: 1. This CDR3 is 14 amino acids long. Germline V gene data show CDR1 as ENHRY and CDR2 as SYGVKD. Details on this clone: Distinct nucleotide sequences in the sample also encode this CDR3.

Some clones are missing from TCRdb's copy, which holds only in-frame ones; the method was immunoSEQ multiplex PCR. The data show tens of thousands of clones, roughly nine tenths seen once. Enrollment shut out patients with autoimmune disease history or systemic immunosuppression. This chain connects TRBV10-3 to TRBJ2-3; 9 nucleotides line up with TRBD1. The TCR sequence derives from an adult with an advanced solid tumor such as melanoma, head and neck, liver or kidney cancer. This specimen was CD4+ or CD8+ T cells sorted from blood, taken in a trial of the OX40 agonist ivuxolimab. The CDR3 nucleotides are TGTGCCATCAGGGGACAGGGAAGCACAGATACGCAGTATTTT. It is translated as CAIRGQGSTDTQYF.